These 17 T cell receptor beta chains were sequenced from one sample in a study of CD8 T cells in ankylosing spondylitis. General study points: A TCR beta motif of several highly homologous variants seemed to mark ankylosing spondylitis blood.

MiXCR, applied by TCRdb to the 5' RACE reads, yields one record per CDR3 protein. The sample lists roughly 450,000 distinct CDR3 sequences; approximately 26% were seen once. Their specific antigens are unknown. Sequencing used blood, either unsorted or a sorted T cell fraction (not recorded which). The receptors were sampled from a male donor with ankylosing spondylitis.

This chain uses TRBV7-2 with TRBJ1-6; 7 bases fit TRBD1. Unmatched junction bases numbered 12, after V lost 2 bases and J lost 8 bases. This CDR3 contains 17 residues. The germline V gene encodes CDR1 SGHTA and CDR2 FQGNSA. The chain's CDR3 is CASSLTPGQLNHSPLHF. Written as DNA, the CDR3 is TGTGCCAGCAGCTTAACGCCGGGACAGCTAAATCATTCACCCCTCCACTTT.

The V call is TRBV6-1, the J call TRBJ1-4; D ambiguous. This CDR3 is 15 amino acids long. Trimming removed 7 bases at V and 6 bases at J, with 18 bases between. The germline gives CDR1 MNHNS, CDR2 SASEGT. The CDR3 protein is CASTSEAWAHEKLFF. The CDR3 DNA reads TGTGCCAGCACCTCTGAGGCTTGGGCCCATGAAAAACTGTTTTTT.

This clonotype was seen ten or more times. This chain uses TRBV7-9 with TRBJ2-3; tentatively, D is TRBD2 (5 bases). CDR3 size: 15 residues. Trimming left V 4 bases short and J 7 bases short, with 18 bases between. In germline, CDR1 is SEHNR, CDR2 FQNEAQ (reference sequence). The CDR3 is CASSSVFQVGNTQYF. Written as DNA, the CDR3 is TGTGCCAGCAGCTCGGTGTTCCAGGTCGGGAATACGCAGTATTTT. Using reference TRBV7-9 and TRBJ2-3 for the parts outside the CDR3, the full variable domain is DTGVSQNPRHKITKRGQNVTFRCDPISEHNRLYWYRQTLGQGPEFLTYFQNEAQLEKSRLLSDRFSAERPKGSFSTLEIQRTEQGDSAMYLCASSSVFQVGNTQYFGPGTRLTVL.

This chain joins TRBV28 and TRBJ1-2; the match to TRBD1 covers 7 bases. J gave up 8 bases and V 5 bases, and 8 bases lay outside the gene matches. This CDR3 comprises 13 residues. CDR1 and CDR2 (germline): MDHEN, SYDVKM. This chain's CDR3 is CASSVGQARGYTF. In DNA, the CDR3 is TGTGCCAGCAGTGTCGGACAGGCTAGAGGCTACACCTTC.

This clonotype occurred many times. V gene TRBV3-1 combines with J gene TRBJ2-7; the D call may be TRBD1 or TRBD2 (6 bases each). Trimming removed 2 bases at V and 7 bases at J, with 9 bases between. CDR3 size: 12 residues. Germline CDR1 and CDR2: LGHDT and YNNKEL (reference sequence). The DNA for the CDR3 is TGTGCCAGCAGCCAAACAGGGAGGGAGCAGTACGTC. The encoded protein is CASSQTGREQYV.

The gene calls are TRBV20-1 and TRBJ1-4, with a weak D call TRBD1 (5 bases). The CDR3 totals 15 residues. Germline assignment: CDR1 DFQATT and CDR2 SNEGSKA (reference sequence). Trimming cost V 0 bases and J 7 bases, with 15 bases left between them. CDR3 in amino acids: CSARDSRGVGEKLFF. The CDR3 DNA sequence: TGCAGTGCTAGAGATTCGAGGGGCGTAGGTGAAAAACTGTTTTTT.

V is TRBV11-2 and J is TRBJ1-4, with unresolved D. This CDR3 region has 15 residues. Trimming cost V 2 bases and J 2 bases, with 9 bases left between them. Germline lookup yields CDR1 SGHAT and CDR2 FQNNGV. CDR3 protein: CASSLRGLTNEKLFF. CDR3 nucleotides: TGTGCCAGCAGCTTAAGAGGCCTCACTAATGAAAAACTGTTTTTT.

This chain uses TRBV6-5 with TRBJ2-2, with TRBD1 identical over 7 bases. The CDR3 covers 13 residues. The V gene end was trimmed by 4 bases and the J gene end by 9 bases; junction bases not matched to a gene: 5. Germline V CDR1 and CDR2: MNHEY, SVGAGI. CDR3 DNA: TGTGCCAGCAGTTGGGGACAGTTACGGGAGCTGTTTTTT. Protein: CASSWGQLRELFF.

V gene TRBV20-1 combines with J gene TRBJ2-1; no definite D call. This CDR3 spans 13 amino acids. Germline V lookup: CDR1 DFQATT, CDR2 SNEGSKA (reference sequence). Trimming left V 0 bases short and J 9 bases short, with 12 bases between. CDR3 DNA: TGCAGTGCTAGAGATGGGCTTACGGGTGAGCAGTTCTTC. This translates into CSARDGLTGEQFF.

A few counts support this clonotype. The chain employs TRBV20-1 and TRBJ2-1, with D maybe TRBD1 (5 bases). There are 13 residues in the CDR3. Germline V lookup: CDR1 DFQATT, CDR2 SNEGSKA (reference sequence). The ends were cut back, 6 bases at V and 0 bases at J, with 9 bases in the middle. CDR3 coding DNA: TGCAGTGCCCTAGGGGTCTCCTACAATGAGCAGTTCTTC. Translation gives CSALGVSYNEQFF.

The V call is TRBV4-2, the J call TRBJ2-6; D is undetermined. The V end lost 4 bases, the J end lost 0 bases, and 13 bases lay between the germline ends. Germline CDR1 LGHNA, CDR2 YNFKEQ. CDR3 length: 17 amino acids. CDR3 protein: CASSPEGTISGANVLTF. The CDR3 nucleotides are TGTGCCAGCAGCCCCGAAGGCACCATCTCTGGGGCCAACGTCCTGACTTTC.

This clonotype appeared a few times. This chain connects TRBV24-1 to TRBJ2-7; TRBD1 is a possible D gene (6 bases). V was clipped by 2 bases and J by 2 bases, with 9 bases between them. Germline-derived CDR1 and CDR2 are KGHDR and SFDVKD. The CDR3 totals 14 residues. CDR3 coding DNA: TGTGCCACCAGTGATTCTAACAGGGCCTACGAGCAGTACTTC. Its translation is CATSDSNRAYEQYF.

In this sample, this clonotype turned up a few times. The chain has TRBV27 and TRBJ1-1, with a weak D call TRBD1 (6 bases). Trimming removed 1 base from V and 5 bases from J, with 14 bases in between. CDR1 is MNHEY and CDR2 is SMNVEV in the germline V gene (reference sequence). The CDR3 has 15 residues. CDR3 DNA: TGTGCCAGCAGTTTATACGGACAGATGCGGACTGAAGCTTTCTTT. It is translated as CASSLYGQMRTEAFF.

The chain has TRBV29-1 and TRBJ2-7; 11 nucleotides align to TRBD2. Looked up from germline, CDR1 is SQVTM and CDR2 is ANQGSEA. J lost 5 bases, V lost 7 bases, and 10 bases had no gene match. This CDR3 contains 14 residues. CDR3 sequence (DNA): TGCAGCGCCGGAACTAGCGGGAGATTTGACGAGCAGTACTTC. This codes for CSAGTSGRFDEQYF.

This chain joins TRBV30 and TRBJ2-2; D not certain. The CDR3 covers 15 residues. CDR1 is GTSNPN and CDR2 is SVGIG in the germline V gene (reference sequence). The V and J ends lost 3 bases and 0 bases respectively, with 11 bases between them. CDR3 protein: CAWRVAWANTGELFF. The CDR3 DNA is TGTGCCTGGAGGGTTGCTTGGGCGAACACCGGGGAGCTGTTTTTT.

This clonotype has a single count. The chain couples TRBV9 to TRBJ2-5, with 13 bases identical to TRBD2. CDR1 is SGDLS, CDR2 YYNGEE, per germline. The CDR3 has 16 residues. Trimming took 4 bases from V and 0 from J; bases not matched to a gene: 3. CDR3 sequence (DNA): TGTGCCAGCAGCCAAGGACTAGCGGGAGACCAAGAGACCCAGTACTTC. It encodes CASSQGLAGDQETQYF.

The chain couples TRBV20-1 to TRBJ1-5, with 7 bases lining up with TRBD1. The CDR3 contains 16 residues. V lost 6 bases to trimming and J lost 0 bases; unmatched junction nucleotides: 11. The V gene's germline CDR1 is DFQATT and CDR2 SNEGSKA (reference sequence). The CDR3 DNA is TGCAGTGCGAGGGGGCGGGGTTCCTATAGCAATCAGCCCCAGCATTTT. Amino acids: CSARGRGSYSNQPQHF.